This TCR beta chain originates from a study of T cell responses to AZD1222 COVID-19 vaccine. Study in general: Pooled in the analysis were second doses at about 4 or about 12 weeks.

The table came from immunoSEQ multiplex PCR; TCRdb's copy has only in-frame clones and leaves some out. The sample carries 150,000 or so clones, approximately 90% recorded once. The CDR3 runs to 12 residues. V was trimmed by 10 bases and J by 9 bases, leaving 16 bases between them. The germline CDR1 and CDR2 sequences are LNHDA and SQIVND (reference sequence). The chain uses TRBV19 and TRBJ1-5; weak D call: TRBD1 (6 bases). The sequencing here drew on peripheral blood, taken on day 0 of AZD1222 vaccination. The sequence derives from an adult in good health. In nucleotides, the CDR3 is TGTGCCACCACGGAGGGGGGGCGGCCCCAGCATTTT. Translation: CATTEGGRPQHF.